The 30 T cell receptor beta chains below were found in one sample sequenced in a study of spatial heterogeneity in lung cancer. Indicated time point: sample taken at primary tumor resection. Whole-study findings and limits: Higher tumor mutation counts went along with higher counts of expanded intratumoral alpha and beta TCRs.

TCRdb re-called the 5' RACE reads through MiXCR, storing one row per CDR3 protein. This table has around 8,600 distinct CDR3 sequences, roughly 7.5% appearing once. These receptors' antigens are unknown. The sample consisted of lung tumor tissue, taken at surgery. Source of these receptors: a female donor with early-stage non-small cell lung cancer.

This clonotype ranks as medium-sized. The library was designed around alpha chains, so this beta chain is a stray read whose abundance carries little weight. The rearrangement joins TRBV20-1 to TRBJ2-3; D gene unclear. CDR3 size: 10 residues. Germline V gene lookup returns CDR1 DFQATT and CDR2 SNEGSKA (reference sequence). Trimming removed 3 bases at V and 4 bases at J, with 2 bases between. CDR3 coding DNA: TGCAGTGCTAGCGCAGATACGCAGTATTTT. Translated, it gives CSASADTQYF.

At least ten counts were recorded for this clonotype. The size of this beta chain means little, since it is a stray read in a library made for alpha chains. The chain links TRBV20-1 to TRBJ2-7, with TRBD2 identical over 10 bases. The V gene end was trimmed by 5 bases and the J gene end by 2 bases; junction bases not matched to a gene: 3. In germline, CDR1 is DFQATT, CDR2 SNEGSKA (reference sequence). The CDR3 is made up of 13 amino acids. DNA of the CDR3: TGCAGTGCTGGACTAGCGGCAACCTACGAGCAGTACTTC. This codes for CSAGLAATYEQYF.

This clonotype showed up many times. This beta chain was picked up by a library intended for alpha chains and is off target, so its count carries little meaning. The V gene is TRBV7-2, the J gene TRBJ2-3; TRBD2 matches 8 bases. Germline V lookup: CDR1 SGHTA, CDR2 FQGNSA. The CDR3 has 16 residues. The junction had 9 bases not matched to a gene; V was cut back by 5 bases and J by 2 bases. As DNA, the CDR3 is TGTGCCAGCAGCACTTTTTTAGCGGGAACCACAGATACGCAGTATTTT. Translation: CASSTFLAGTTDTQYF.

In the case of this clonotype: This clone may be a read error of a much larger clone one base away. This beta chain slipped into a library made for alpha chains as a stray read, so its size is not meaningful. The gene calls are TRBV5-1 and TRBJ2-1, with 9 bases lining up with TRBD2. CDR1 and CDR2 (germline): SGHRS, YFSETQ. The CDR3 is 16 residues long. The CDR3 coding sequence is TGCGCCAGCAACTTGGGGGGACTAGCCGGCTACAATGAGCAGTTCTTC. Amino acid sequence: CASNLGGLAGYNEQFF.

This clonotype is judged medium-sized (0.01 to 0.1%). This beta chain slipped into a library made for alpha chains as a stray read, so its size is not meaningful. CDR3 residues: CSAHPPSGGRYEQFF. As DNA, the CDR3 is TGCAGTGCTCACCCCCCAAGCGGGGGTCGCTATGAGCAGTTCTTC. The rearrangement uses TRBV20-1 and TRBJ2-1, with 8 bases fitting TRBD2. The CDR3 loop spans 15 amino acids. Germline assignment: CDR1 DFQATT and CDR2 SNEGSKA (reference sequence). Trimming took 5 bases from V and 8 from J; bases not matched to a gene: 14.

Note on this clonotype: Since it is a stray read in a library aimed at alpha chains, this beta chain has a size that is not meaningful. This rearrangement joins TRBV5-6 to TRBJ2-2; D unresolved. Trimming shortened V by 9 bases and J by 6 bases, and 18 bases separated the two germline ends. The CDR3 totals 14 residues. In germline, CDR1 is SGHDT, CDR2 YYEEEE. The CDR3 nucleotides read TGTGCCACCAGAGCAATAGGAAGATCCGGGGAGCTGTTTTTT. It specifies CATRAIGRSGELFF.

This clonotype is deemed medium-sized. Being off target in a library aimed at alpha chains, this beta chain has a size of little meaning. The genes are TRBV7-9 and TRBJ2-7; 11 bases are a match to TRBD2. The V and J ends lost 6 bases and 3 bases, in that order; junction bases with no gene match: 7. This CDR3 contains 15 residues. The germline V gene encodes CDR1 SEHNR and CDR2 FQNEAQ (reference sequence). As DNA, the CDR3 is TGTGCCAGCAGTCCGACTAGCGGGGAAGTCTACGAGCAGTACTTC. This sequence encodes CASSPTSGEVYEQYF.

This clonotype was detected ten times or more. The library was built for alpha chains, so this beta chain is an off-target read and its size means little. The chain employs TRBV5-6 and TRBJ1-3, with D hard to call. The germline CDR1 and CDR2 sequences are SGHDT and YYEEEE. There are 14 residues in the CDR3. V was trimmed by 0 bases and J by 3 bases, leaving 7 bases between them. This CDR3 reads CASSLEGIGNTIYF. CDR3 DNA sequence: TGTGCCAGCAGCTTGGAGGGTATTGGAAACACCATATATTTT.

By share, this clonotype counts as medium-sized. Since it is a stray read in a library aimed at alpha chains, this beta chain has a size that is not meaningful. The CDR3 region has the DNA TGCGCCAGCAGTGAGTCGGGCAGGGTGGCTTTCTTT. Translation: CASSESGRVAFF. The J gene is TRBJ1-1, the V gene TRBV10-2, with D perhaps matching TRBD1 (5 bases). The CDR3 spans 12 residues. The germline V gene has CDR1 WSHSY and CDR2 SAAADI. Trimming removed 0 bases from V and 11 bases from J, with 10 bases in between.

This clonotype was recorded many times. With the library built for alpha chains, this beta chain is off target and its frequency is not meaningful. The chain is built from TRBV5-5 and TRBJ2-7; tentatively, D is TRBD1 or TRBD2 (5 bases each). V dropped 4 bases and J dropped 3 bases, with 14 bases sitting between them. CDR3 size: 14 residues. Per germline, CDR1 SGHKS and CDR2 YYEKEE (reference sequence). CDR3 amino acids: CASSTGDRGYEQYF. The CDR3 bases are TGTGCCAGCAGCACCGGGGACCGGGGCTACGAGCAGTACTTC.

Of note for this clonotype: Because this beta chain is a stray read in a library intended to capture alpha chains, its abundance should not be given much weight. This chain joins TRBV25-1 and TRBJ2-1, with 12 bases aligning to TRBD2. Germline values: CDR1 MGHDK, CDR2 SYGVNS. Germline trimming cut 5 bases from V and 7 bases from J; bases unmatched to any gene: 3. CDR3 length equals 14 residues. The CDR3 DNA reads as TGTGCCAGCAGTCTAGCGGGAGGGCTAAATGAGCAGTTCTTC. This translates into CASSLAGGLNEQFF.

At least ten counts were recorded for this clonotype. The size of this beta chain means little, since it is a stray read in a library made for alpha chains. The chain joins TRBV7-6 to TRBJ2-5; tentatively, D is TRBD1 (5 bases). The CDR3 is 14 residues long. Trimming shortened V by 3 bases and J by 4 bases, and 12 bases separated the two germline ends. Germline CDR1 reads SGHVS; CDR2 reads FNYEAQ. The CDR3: CASSFWQGTETQYF. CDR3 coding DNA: TGTGCCAGCAGCTTCTGGCAGGGAACAGAGACCCAGTACTTC.

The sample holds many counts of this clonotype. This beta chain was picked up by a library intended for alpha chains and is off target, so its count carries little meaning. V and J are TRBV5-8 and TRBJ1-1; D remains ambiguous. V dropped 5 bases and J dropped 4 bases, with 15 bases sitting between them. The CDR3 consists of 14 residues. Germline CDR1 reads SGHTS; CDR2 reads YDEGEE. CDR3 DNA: TGTGCCAGCAGGGAAACACACACCGGCACTGAAGCTTTCTTT. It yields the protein CASRETHTGTEAFF.

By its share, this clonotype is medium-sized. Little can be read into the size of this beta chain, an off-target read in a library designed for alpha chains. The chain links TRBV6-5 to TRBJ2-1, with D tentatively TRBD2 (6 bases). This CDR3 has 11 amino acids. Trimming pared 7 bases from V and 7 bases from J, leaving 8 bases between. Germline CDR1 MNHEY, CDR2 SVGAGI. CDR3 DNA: TGTGCCAGCACCCGGGGGAATGAGCAGTTCTTC. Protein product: CASTRGNEQFF.

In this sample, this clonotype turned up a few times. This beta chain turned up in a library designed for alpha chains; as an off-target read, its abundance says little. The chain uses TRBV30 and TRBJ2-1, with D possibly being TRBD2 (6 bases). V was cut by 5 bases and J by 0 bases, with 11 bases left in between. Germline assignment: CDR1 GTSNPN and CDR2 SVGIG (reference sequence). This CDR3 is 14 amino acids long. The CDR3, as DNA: TGTGCCTGGGGGACTGACCTCTCCTACAATGAGCAGTTCTTC. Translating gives CAWGTDLSYNEQFF.

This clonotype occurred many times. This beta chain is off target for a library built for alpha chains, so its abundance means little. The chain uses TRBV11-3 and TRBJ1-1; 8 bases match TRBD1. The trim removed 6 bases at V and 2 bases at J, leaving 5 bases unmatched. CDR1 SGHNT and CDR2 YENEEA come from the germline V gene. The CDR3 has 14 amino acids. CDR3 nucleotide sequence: TGTGCCAGCAGTTTACAGGGGGAAAACACTGAAGCTTTCTTT. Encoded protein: CASSLQGENTEAFF. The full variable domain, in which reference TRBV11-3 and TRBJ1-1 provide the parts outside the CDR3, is EAGVVQSPRYKIIEKKQPVAFWCNPISGHNTLYWYLQNLGQGPELLIRYENEEAVDDSQLPKDRFSAERLKGVDSTLKIQPAELGDSAVYLCASSLQGENTEAFFGQGTRLTVV.

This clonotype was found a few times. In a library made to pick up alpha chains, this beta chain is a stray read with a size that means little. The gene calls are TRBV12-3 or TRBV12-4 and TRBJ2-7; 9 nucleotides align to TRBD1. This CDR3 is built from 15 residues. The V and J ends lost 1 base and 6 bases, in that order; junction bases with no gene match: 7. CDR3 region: CASSLDRGLYSEQYF. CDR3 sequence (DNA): TGTGCCAGCAGTTTAGACAGGGGGCTCTACTCCGAGCAGTACTTC.

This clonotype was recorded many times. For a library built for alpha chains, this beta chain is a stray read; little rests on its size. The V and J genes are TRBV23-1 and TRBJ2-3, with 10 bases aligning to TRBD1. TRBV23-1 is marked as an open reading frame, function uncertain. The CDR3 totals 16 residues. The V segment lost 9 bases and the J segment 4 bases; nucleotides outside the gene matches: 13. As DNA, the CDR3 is TGCGCCAGTAGACGAGACAGGGGGCATTTTTCAGATACGCAGTATTTT. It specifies CASRRDRGHFSDTQYF.

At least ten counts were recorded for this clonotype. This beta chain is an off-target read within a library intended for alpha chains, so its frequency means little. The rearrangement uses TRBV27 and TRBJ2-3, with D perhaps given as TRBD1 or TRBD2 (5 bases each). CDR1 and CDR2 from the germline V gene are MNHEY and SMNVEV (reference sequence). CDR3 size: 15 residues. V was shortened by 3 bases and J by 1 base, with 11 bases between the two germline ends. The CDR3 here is CASSFSGPRTDTQYF. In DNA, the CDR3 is TGTGCCAGCAGTTTTTCGGGACCCCGCACAGATACGCAGTATTTT.

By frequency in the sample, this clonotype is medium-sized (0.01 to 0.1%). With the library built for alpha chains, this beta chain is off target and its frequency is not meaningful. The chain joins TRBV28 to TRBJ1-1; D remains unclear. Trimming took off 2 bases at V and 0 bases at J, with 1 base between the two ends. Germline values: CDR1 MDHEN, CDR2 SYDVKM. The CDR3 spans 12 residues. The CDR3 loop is CASSLMNTEAFF. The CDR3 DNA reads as TGTGCCAGCAGTTTAATGAACACTGAAGCTTTCTTT.

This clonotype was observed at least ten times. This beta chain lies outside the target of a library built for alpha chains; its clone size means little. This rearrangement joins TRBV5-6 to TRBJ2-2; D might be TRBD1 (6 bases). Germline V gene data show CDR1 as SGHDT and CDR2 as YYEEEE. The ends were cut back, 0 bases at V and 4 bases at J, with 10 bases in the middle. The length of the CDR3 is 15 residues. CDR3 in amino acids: CASSLGQAATGELFF. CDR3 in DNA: TGTGCCAGCAGCTTGGGACAGGCCGCCACCGGGGAGCTGTTTTTT.

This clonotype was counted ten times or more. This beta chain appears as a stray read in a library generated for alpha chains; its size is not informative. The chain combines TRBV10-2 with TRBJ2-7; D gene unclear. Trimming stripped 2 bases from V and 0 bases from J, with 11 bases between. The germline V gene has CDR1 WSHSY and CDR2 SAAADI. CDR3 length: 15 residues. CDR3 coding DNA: TGCGCCAGCAGTGAGCGAAGGGTGGGCTCCTACGAGCAGTACTTC. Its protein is CASSERRVGSYEQYF.

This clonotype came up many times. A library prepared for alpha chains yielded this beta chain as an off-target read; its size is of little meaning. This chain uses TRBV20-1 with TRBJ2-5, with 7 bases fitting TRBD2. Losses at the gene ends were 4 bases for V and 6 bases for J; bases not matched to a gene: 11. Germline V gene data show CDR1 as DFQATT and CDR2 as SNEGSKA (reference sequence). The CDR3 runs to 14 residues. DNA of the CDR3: TGCAGTGCTACGGGCGACGGGAGGATGAAGACCCAGTACTTC. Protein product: CSATGDGRMKTQYF.

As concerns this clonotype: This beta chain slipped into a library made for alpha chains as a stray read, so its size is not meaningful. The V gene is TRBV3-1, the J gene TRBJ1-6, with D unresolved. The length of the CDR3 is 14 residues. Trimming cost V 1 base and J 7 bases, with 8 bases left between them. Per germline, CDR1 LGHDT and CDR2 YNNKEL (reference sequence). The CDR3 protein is CASSQVNVNSPLHF. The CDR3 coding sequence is TGTGCCAGCAGCCAAGTTAACGTCAATTCACCCCTCCACTTT.

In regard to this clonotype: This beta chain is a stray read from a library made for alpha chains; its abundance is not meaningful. CDR3 loop: CSARDWETATQYF. The CDR3 nucleotides are TGCAGTGCTAGAGATTGGGAGACGGCGACCCAGTACTTC. This sequence joins TRBV20-1 and TRBJ2-5, with TRBD2 as a possible D gene (5 bases). The V end was cut by 0 bases, the J end by 7 bases, with 12 bases between. Germline V gene lookup returns CDR1 DFQATT and CDR2 SNEGSKA (reference sequence). The CDR3 runs to 13 residues.

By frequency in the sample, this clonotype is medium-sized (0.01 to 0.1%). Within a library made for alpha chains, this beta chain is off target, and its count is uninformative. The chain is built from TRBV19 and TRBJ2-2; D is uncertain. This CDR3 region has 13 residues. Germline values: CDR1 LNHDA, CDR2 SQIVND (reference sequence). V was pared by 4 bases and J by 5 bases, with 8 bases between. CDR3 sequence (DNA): TGTGCCAGTAGTACCCAGGTGACCGGGGAGCTGTTTTTT. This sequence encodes CASSTQVTGELFF.

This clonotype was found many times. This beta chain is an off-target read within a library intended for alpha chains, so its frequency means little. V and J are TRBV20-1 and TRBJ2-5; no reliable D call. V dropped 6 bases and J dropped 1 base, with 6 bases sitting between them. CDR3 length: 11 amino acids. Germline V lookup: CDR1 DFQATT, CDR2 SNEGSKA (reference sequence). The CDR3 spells CSAITQETQYF. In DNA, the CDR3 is TGCAGTGCAATCACCCAAGAGACCCAGTACTTC.

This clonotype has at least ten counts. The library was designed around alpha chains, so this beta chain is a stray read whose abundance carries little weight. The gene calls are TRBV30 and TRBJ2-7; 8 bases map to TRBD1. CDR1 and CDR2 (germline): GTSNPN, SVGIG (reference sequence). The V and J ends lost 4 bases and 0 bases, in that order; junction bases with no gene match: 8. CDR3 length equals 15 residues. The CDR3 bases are TGTGCCTGGAAGGACAGGGTCCATAGCTCCTACGAGCAGTACTTC. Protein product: CAWKDRVHSSYEQYF.

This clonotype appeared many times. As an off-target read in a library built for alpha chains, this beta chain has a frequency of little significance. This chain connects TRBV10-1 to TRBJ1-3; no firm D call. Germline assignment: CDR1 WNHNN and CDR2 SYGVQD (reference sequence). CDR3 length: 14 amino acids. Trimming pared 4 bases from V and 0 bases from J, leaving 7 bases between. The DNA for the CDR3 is TGCGCCAGCAGTGGGGCCGTCTCTGGAAACACCATATATTTT. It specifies CASSGAVSGNTIYF.

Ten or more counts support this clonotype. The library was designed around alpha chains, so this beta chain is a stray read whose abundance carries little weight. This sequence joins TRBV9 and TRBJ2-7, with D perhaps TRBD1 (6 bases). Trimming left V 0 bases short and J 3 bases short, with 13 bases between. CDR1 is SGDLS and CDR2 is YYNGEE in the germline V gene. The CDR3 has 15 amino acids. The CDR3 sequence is CASSVGPSGDYEQYF. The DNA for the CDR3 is TGTGCCAGCAGCGTAGGGCCTTCAGGGGACTACGAGCAGTACTTC.